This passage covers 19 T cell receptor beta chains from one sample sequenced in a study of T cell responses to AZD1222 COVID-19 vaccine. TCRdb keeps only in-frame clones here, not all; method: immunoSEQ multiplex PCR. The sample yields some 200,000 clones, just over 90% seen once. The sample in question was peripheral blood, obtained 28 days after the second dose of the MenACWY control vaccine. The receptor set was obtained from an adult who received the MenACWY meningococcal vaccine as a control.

CDR3 in DNA: TGTGCCAGCAGCCATCCTAGGAGGGCGGGAGGCGAAAAACTGTTTTTT. Translation: CASSHPRRAGGEKLFF. The chain has TRBV4-2 and TRBJ1-4, with no clear D. The V gene lost 3 bases and the J gene lost 8 bases, with 19 bases spanning the gap. This CDR3 has 16 residues. Germline V gene data show CDR1 as LGHNA and CDR2 as YNFKEQ.

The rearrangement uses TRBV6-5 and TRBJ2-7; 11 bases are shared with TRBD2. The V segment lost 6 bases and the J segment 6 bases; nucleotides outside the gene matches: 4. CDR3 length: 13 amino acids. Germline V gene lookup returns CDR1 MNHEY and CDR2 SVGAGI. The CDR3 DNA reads TGTGCCAGCAGCCTAGCGGGAGGAGGCGAGCAGTACTTC. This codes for CASSLAGGGEQYF.

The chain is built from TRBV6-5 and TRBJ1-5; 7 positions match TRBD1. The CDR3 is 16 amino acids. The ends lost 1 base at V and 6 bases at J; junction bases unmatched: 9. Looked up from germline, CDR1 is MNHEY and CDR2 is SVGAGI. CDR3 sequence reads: CASSYFFTPGGQPQHF. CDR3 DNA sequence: TGTGCCAGCAGTTACTTTTTCACTCCAGGGGGTCAGCCCCAGCATTTT.

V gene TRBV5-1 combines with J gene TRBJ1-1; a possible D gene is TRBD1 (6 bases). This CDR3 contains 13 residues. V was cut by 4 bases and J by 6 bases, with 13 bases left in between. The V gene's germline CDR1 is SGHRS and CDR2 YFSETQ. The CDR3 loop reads CASSGGTRPEAFF. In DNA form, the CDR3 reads TGCGCCAGCAGCGGGGGGACACGGCCTGAAGCTTTCTTT.

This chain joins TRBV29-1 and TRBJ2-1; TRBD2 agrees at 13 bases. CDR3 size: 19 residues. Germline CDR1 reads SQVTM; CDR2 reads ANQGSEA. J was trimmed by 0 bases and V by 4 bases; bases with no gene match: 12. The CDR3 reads CSVGTLGLAGFSSYNEQFF. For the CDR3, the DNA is TGCAGCGTTGGGACCCTGGGACTAGCGGGATTCAGCTCCTACAATGAGCAGTTCTTC.

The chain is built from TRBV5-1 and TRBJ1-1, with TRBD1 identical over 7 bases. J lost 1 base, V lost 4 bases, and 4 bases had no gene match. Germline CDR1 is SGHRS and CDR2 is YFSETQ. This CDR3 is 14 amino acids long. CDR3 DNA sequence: TGCGCCAGCAGCGAGGACAGGTCGAACACTGAAGCTTTCTTT. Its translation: CASSEDRSNTEAFF. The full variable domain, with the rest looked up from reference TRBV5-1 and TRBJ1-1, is KAGVTQTPRYLIKTRGQQVTLSCSPISGHRSVSWYQQTPGQGLQFLFEYFSETQRNKGNFPGRFSGRQFSNSRSEMNVSTLELGDSALYLCASSEDRSNTEAFFGQGTRLTVV.

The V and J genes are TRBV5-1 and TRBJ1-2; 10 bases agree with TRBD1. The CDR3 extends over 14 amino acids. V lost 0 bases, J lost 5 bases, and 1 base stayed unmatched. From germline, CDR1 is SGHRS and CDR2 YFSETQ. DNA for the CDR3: TGCGCCAGCAGCTTGGGGACAGGGGGTTATGGCTACACCTTC. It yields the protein CASSLGTGGYGYTF.

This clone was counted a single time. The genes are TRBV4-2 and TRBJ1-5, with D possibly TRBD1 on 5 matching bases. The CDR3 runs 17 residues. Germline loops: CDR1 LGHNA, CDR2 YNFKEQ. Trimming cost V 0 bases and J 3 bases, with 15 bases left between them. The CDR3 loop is CASSQEGHRRVNQPQHF. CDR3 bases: TGTGCCAGCAGCCAAGAAGGACACCGCAGGGTCAATCAGCCCCAGCATTTT.

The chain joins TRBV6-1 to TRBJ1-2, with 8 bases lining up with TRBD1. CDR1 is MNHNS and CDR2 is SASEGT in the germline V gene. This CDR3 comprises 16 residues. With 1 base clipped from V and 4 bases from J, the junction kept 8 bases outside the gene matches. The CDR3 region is CASSEVMGGQVYGYTF. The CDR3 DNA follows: TGTGCCAGCAGTGAAGTGATGGGGGGACAGGTCTATGGCTACACCTTC.

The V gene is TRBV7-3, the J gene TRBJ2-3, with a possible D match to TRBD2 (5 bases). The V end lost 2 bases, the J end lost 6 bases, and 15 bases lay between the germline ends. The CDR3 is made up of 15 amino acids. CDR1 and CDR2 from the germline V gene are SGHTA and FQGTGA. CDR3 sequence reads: CASSLAPAVRDTQYF. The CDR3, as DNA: TGTGCCAGCAGCTTAGCACCAGCGGTCCGGGATACGCAGTATTTT.

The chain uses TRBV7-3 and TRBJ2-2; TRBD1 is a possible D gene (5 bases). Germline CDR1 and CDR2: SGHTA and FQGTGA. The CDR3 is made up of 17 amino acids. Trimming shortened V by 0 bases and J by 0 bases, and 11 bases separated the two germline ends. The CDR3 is CASSLTSWGANTGELFF. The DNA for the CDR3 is TGTGCCAGCAGCTTAACATCTTGGGGCGCGAACACCGGGGAGCTGTTTTTT.

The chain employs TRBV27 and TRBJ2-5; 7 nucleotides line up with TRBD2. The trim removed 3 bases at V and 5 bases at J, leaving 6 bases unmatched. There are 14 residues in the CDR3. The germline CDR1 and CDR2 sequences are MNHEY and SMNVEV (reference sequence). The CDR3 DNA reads TGTGCCAGCAGTTTCGGTGGGGGGGGTGAGACCCAGTACTTC. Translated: CASSFGGGGETQYF.

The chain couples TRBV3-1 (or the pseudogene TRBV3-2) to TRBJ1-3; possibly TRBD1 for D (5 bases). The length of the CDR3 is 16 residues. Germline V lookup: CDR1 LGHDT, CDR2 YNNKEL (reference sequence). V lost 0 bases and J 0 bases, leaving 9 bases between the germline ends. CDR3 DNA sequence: TGTGCCAGCAGCCAAGAATACAGGAGCTCTGGAAACACCATATATTTT. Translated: CASSQEYRSSGNTIYF.

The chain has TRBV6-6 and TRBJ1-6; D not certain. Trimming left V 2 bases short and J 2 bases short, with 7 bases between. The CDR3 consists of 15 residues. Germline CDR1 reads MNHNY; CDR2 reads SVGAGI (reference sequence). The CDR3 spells CASSYGVAYNSPLHF. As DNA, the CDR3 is TGTGCCAGCAGTTACGGTGTGGCCTATAATTCACCCCTCCACTTT.

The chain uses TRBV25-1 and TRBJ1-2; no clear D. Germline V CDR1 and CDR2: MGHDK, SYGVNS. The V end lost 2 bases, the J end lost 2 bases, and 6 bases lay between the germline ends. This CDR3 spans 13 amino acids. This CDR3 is CASSENGNYGYTF. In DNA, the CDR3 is TGTGCCAGCAGTGAAAACGGGAACTATGGCTACACCTTC.

Here the CDR3 DNA reads TGTGCCAGCAGTGCAGGGACAGTAAATGGCTACACCTTC. Protein product: CASSAGTVNGYTF. The rearrangement links TRBV6-2 or TRBV6-3 to TRBJ1-2, with 7 bases aligning to TRBD1. The CDR3 extends over 13 amino acids. Germline V lookup: CDR1 MNHEY, CDR2 SVGEGT. V lost 5 bases and J lost 6; bases outside the gene matches: 6.

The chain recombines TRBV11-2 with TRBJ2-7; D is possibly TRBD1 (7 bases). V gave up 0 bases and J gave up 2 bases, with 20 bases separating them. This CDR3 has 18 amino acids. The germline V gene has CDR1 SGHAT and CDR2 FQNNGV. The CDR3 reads CASSLDLGGWDRTYEQYF. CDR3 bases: TGTGCCAGCAGCTTAGATTTGGGGGGCTGGGACAGAACCTACGAGCAGTACTTC.

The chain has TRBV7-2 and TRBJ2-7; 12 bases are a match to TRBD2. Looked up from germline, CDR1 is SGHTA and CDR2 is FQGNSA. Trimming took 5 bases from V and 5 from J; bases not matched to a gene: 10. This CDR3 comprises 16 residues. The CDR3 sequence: CASSVPLAGGPHEQYF. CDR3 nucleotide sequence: TGTGCCAGCAGCGTCCCTCTAGCGGGAGGGCCCCACGAGCAGTACTTC.

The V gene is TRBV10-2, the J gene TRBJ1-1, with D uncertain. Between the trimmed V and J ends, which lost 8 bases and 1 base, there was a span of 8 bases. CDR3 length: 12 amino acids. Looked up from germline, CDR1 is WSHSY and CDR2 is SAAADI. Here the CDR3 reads CASGSANTEAFF. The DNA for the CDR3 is TGCGCCAGCGGCAGTGCGAACACTGAAGCTTTCTTT.